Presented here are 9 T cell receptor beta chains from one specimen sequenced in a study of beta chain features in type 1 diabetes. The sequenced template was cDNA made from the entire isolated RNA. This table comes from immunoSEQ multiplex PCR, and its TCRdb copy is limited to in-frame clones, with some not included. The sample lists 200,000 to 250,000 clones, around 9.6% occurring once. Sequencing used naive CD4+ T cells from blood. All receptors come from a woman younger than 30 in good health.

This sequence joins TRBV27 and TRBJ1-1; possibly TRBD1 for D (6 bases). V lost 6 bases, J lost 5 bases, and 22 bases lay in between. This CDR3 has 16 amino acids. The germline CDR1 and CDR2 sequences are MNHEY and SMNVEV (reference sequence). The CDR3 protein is CASSSSKGGLGTEAFF. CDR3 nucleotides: TGTGCCAGCAGCTCATCTAAGGGGGGGTTAGGTACTGAAGCTTTCTTT.

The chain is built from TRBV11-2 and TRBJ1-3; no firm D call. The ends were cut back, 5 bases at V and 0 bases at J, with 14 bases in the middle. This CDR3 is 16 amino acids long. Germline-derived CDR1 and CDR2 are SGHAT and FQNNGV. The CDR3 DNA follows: TGTGCCAGCAGCCCAATCTTAGAGAGCTCTGGAAACACCATATATTTT. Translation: CASSPILESSGNTIYF.

CDR3 sequence (DNA): TGTGCCTGGGCAGCCGGGACAGGTCCTTACGAGCAGTACTTC. Amino acid sequence: CAWAAGTGPYEQYF. This rearrangement joins TRBV30 to TRBJ2-7, with 8 bases fitting TRBD1. From germline, CDR1 is GTSNPN and CDR2 SVGIG (reference sequence). The CDR3 extends over 14 amino acids. V was pared by 5 bases and J by 4 bases, with 10 bases of the junction left unmatched.

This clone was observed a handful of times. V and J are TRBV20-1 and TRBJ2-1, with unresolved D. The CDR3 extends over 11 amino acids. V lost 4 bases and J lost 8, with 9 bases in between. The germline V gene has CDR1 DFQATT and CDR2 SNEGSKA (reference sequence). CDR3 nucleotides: TGCAGTGCTATTCTTCGGGATGAGCAGTTCTTC. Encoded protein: CSAILRDEQFF.

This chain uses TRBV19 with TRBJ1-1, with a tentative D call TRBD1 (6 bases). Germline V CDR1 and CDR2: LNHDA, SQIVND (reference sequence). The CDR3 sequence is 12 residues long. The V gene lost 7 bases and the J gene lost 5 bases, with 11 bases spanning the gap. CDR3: CASTRGGTEAFF. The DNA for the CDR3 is TGTGCCAGTACCCGAGGGGGAACTGAAGCTTTCTTT.

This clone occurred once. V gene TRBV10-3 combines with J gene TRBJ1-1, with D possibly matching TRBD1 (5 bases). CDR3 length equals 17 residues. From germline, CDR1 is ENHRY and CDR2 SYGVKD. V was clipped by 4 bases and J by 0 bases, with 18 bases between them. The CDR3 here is CAISAGRGPKMNTEAFF. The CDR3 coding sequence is TGTGCCATCAGTGCGGGGAGGGGTCCAAAAATGAACACTGAAGCTTTCTTT.

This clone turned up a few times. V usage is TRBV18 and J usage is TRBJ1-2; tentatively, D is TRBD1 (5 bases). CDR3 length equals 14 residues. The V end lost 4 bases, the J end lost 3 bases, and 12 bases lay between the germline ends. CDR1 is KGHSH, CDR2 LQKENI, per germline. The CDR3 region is CASSLASTDYGYTF. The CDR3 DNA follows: TGTGCCAGCTCACTCGCCTCGACAGACTATGGCTACACCTTC. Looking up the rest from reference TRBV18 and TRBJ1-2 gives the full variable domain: NAGVMQNPRHLVRRRGQEARLRCSPMKGHSHVYWYRQLPEEGLKFMVYLQKENIIDESGMPKERFSAEFPKEGPSILRIQQVVRGDSAAYFCASSLASTDYGYTFGSGTRLTVV.

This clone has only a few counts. The CDR3 sequence: CASSHWYAQGMNTEAFF. CDR3 nucleotide sequence: TGTGCCAGCAGCCATTGGTATGCGCAGGGAATGAACACTGAAGCTTTCTTT. The V and J genes are TRBV16 and TRBJ1-1; perhaps TRBD1 as D (5 bases). Deletions cut 3 bases from V and 0 bases from J, with 17 bases between. Germline V CDR1 and CDR2: KGHSY, FQNENV. The CDR3 is 17 residues long.

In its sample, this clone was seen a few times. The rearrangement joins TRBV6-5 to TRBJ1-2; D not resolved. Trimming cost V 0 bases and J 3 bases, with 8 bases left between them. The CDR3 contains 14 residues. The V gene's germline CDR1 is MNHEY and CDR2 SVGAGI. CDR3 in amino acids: CASSYSREDYGYTF. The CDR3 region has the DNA TGTGCCAGCAGTTACTCGAGGGAGGACTATGGCTACACCTTC.